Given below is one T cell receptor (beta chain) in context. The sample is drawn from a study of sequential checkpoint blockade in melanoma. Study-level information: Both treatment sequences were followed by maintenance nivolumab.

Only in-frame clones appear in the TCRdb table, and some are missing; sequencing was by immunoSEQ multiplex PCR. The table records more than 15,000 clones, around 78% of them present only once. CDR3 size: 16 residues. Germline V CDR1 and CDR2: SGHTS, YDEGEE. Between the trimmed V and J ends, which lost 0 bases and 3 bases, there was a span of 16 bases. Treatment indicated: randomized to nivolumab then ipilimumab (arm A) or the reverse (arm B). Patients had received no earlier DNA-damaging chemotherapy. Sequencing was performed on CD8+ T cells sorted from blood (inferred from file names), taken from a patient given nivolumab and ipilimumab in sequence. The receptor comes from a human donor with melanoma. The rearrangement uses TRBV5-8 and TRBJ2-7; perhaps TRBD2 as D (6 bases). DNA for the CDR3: TGTGCCAGCAGCTTGGGGAGGGGCCAGCCCTACTACGAGCAGTACTTC. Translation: CASSLGRGQPYYEQYF.